Given below is one T cell receptor beta chain in context. Antigen unknown. The sample comes from a study of CD8+CD57+ T cells in acquired aplastic anemia. Overall study findings and caveats: Overlap between patients and controls comprised 25 to 30 CD8+ CDR3 sequences. No significant difference in CD8+ Simpson's diversity was found between patients and controls.

The CDR3 spans 11 residues. Germline values: CDR1 SQVTM, CDR2 ANQGSEA. With 7 bases removed from V and 9 bases from J, the gap between germline ends came to 15 bases. Selection for sequencing was limited to patients who had shown CD8+CD57+ cell expansion by flow cytometry. The diagnosis in all patients was severe acquired aplastic anemia. Therapy had not been given to patients before blood sampling. Template material for TCR beta VDJ and CDR3 profiling consisted of genomic DNA. TCRdb independently ran MiXCR on the reads; one entry per CDR3 protein. The sample gives 400,000 to 600,000 distinct CDR3 sequences, around a third of which show up once; 0.8% to 0.85% is in the top ten.

The sequenced sample consisted of sorted CD4+, CD8+, or CD8+CD57+ T cells (not recorded which) from PBMCs. The J gene is TRBJ1-2, the V gene TRBV29-1, with D possibly being TRBD1 (5 bases). This receptor was taken from a human donor with aplastic anemia. As DNA, the CDR3 is TGCAGCGGCGACCGAACAGGCCGCTACACCTTC. Residues: CSGDRTGRYTF.